Below are 20 T cell receptor beta chains sequenced from a single sample in a study of blood T cells in healthy people across ages. Through a sample-barcoded 5' primer and a J-beta primer mix, a second PCR was run for 7 to 11 cycles. TCRdb re-called the 5' RACE reads through MiXCR, storing one row per CDR3 protein. Of 720,000 or so distinct CDR3 sequences detected, around two fifths appear once; the ten largest clones hold 25% to 30%. The specimen sequenced was blood. Receptor source: a man older than 75 in good health.

The table lists this clonotype with a few counts. The chain links TRBV5-1 to TRBJ1-2; TRBD1 agrees at 9 bases. This CDR3 is built from 15 residues. The germline gives CDR1 SGHRS, CDR2 YFSETQ. The ends lost 4 bases at V and 1 base at J; junction bases unmatched: 5. The DNA for the CDR3 is TGCGCCAGCAGCCCGGGGACAGGGATTAACTATGGCTACACCTTC. Translating it yields CASSPGTGINYGYTF.

Regarding this clonotype: Sequence at one end of the junction differs from germline and may be a read error. The genes are TRBV12-3 or TRBV12-4 and TRBJ1-1; D unresolved. The CDR3 length is 14 residues. The CDR3 DNA reads TGTGCCGGCAGAAAGGACGGGCGGAACACTGAAGCTTTCTTT. It specifies CAGRKDGRNTEAFF.

The gene calls are TRBV6-1 and TRBJ2-7; D may be TRBD1 or TRBD2 (6 bases each). CDR1 and CDR2 from the germline V gene are MNHNS and SASEGT. The CDR3 is 13 residues long. V was shortened by 7 bases and J by 3 bases, with 13 bases between the two germline ends. CDR3 sequence (DNA): TGTGCCAGCACCGAGGGGGGCTTCTACGAGCAGTACTTC. This codes for CASTEGGFYEQYF.

This clonotype was observed a few times. The V gene is TRBV3-1, the J gene TRBJ2-5; D is uncertain. CDR1 and CDR2 from the germline V gene are LGHDT and YNNKEL (reference sequence). The CDR3 contains 14 residues. V was cut by 3 bases and J by 7 bases, with 15 bases left in between. The CDR3 coding sequence is TGTGCCAGCAGCCAGAGGACGAGTAGAGCGACCCAGTACTTC. This encodes CASSQRTSRATQYF.

This clonotype was picked up a small number of times. This rearrangement joins TRBV7-9 to TRBJ1-1; 7 positions match TRBD1. The V segment lost 5 bases and the J segment 6 bases; nucleotides outside the gene matches: 12. Germline assignment: CDR1 SEHNR and CDR2 FQNEAQ (reference sequence). The CDR3 extends over 15 amino acids. The CDR3 spells CASSAHRGSSPEAFF. CDR3 coding DNA: TGTGCCAGCAGCGCTCACAGGGGTTCTTCCCCTGAAGCTTTCTTT.

This clonotype came up a few times. V is TRBV12-3 or TRBV12-4 and J is TRBJ2-5; TRBD2 is a possible D gene (5 bases). Trimming took off 4 bases at V and 5 bases at J, with 14 bases between the two ends. This CDR3 region has 14 residues. Here the CDR3 reads CASSYSGERETQYF. For the CDR3, the DNA is TGTGCCAGCAGTTACTCTGGGGAGAGGGAGACCCAGTACTTC.

The rearrangement joins TRBV29-1 to TRBJ1-2; weak D call: TRBD1 (5 bases). Trimming pared 4 bases from V and 4 bases from J, leaving 13 bases between. This CDR3 comprises 13 residues. In germline, CDR1 is SQVTM, CDR2 ANQGSEA. CDR3 sequence reads: CSVARGVGYGYTF. Written as DNA, the CDR3 is TGCAGCGTTGCTAGGGGCGTCGGCTATGGCTACACCTTC.

The genes are TRBV6-2 or TRBV6-3 and TRBJ1-1; weak D call: TRBD1 (5 bases). Per germline, CDR1 MNHEY and CDR2 SVGEGT. The CDR3 is 15 amino acids. V dropped 6 bases and J dropped 2 bases, with 16 bases sitting between them. The CDR3 sequence: CASSPMRQGNTEAFF. In DNA, the CDR3 is TGTGCCAGCAGCCCCATGCGGCAGGGTAACACTGAAGCTTTCTTT.

V and J are TRBV7-9 and TRBJ2-7; 8 bases agree with TRBD1. CDR1 is SEHNR, CDR2 FQNEAQ, per germline (reference sequence). The CDR3 runs to 15 residues. J lost 5 bases, V lost 2 bases, and 8 bases had no gene match. CDR3 nucleotide sequence: TGTGCCAGCAGCTTACCAGGGGGCTCTTTCGACGAGCAGTACTTC. This translates into CASSLPGGSFDEQYF.

This clonotype was seen many times. The chain couples TRBV7-2 to TRBJ1-1, with TRBD1 as a possible D gene (5 bases). V was clipped by 5 bases and J by 5 bases, with 15 bases between them. Germline V gene data show CDR1 as SGHTA and CDR2 as FQGNSA. This CDR3 is built from 14 residues. CDR3 amino acids: CASSNRGFGTEAFF. CDR3 DNA sequence: TGTGCCAGCAGCAATAGGGGCTTTGGAACTGAAGCTTTCTTT.

This clonotype was found a few times. The chain uses TRBV7-9 and TRBJ2-3, with 7 bases fitting TRBD2. J was trimmed by 2 bases and V by 1 base; bases with no gene match: 3. Germline CDR1 reads SEHNR; CDR2 reads FQNEAQ (reference sequence). The CDR3 spans 15 residues. The CDR3 nucleotides read TGTGCCAGCAGCTTAGGCAGCGGGAACACAGATACGCAGTATTTT. Translated: CASSLGSGNTDTQYF.

The V gene is TRBV7-2, the J gene TRBJ1-5; D unresolved. The length of the CDR3 is 13 residues. The V gene lost 5 bases and the J gene lost 7 bases, with 12 bases spanning the gap. The germline CDR1 and CDR2 sequences are SGHTA and FQGNSA. As DNA, the CDR3 is TGTGCCAGCAGCCCTGTTTCGGGGCAGCCCCAGCATTTT. Its protein product is CASSPVSGQPQHF.

The table lists this clonotype with a few counts. J is TRBJ2-3 and V is TRBV19, with a weak D call TRBD2 (5 bases). Deletions cut 7 bases from V and 6 bases from J, with 8 bases between. Germline CDR1 is LNHDA and CDR2 is SQIVND (reference sequence). The CDR3 is made up of 11 amino acids. CDR3 nucleotides: TGTGCCAGTACCGGACTGGATACGCAGTATTTT. It encodes CASTGLDTQYF.

This clonotype was seen more than once but under ten times. The chain uses TRBV4-3 and TRBJ2-1; D possibly corresponds to TRBD1 (5 bases). CDR1 is LGHNA, CDR2 YSLEER, per germline. This CDR3 has 17 residues. Trimming shortened V by 0 bases and J by 5 bases, and 17 bases separated the two germline ends. The CDR3 region is CASSQDPYLRVNNEQFF. The CDR3 bases are TGCGCCAGCAGCCAAGACCCATACCTCAGGGTAAACAATGAGCAGTTCTTC.

The chain links TRBV20-1 to TRBJ2-5, with 7 bases aligning to TRBD2. Germline trimming cut 5 bases from V and 11 bases from J; bases unmatched to any gene: 20. Looked up from germline, CDR1 is DFQATT and CDR2 is SNEGSKA (reference sequence). This CDR3 is 15 amino acids long. CDR3 nucleotide sequence: TGCAGTGCTTCCCGCGGGTTCAGCGGGATGAATGAGCAGTACTTC. As protein: CSASRGFSGMNEQYF.

The chain joins TRBV21-1 to TRBJ2-7; TRBD1, as called in the table, went unchecked against the DNA. TRBV21-1 is assigned pseudogene status. The length of the CDR3 is 17 residues. The DNA of the CDR3 is TGTGCCAGCAGCAAATTGGCCGGGACAGAAAGCTCCTACGAGCAGTACTTC. Amino acid sequence: CASSKLAGTESSYEQYF.

The V and J genes are TRBV20-1 and TRBJ1-2; D is unresolved. This CDR3 contains 12 residues. V lost 3 bases to trimming and J lost 5 bases, with 10 bases between them. Germline CDR1 and CDR2: DFQATT and SNEGSKA (reference sequence). This chain's CDR3 is CSASLAEYGYTF. The CDR3 nucleotides are TGCAGTGCTAGCTTGGCAGAATATGGCTACACCTTC.

This clonotype was detected a few times. The V gene is TRBV28, the J gene TRBJ2-1; D is possibly TRBD1 (5 bases). Trimming cost V 8 bases and J 1 base, with 15 bases left between them. The CDR3 length is 15 residues. The germline gives CDR1 MDHEN, CDR2 SYDVKM. The CDR3 DNA is TGTGCCAGCCCCCCCAACAGGAGATCCTACAATGAGCAGTTCTTC. Its protein product is CASPPNRRSYNEQFF. The whole variable domain, filled in from reference TRBV28 and TRBJ2-1, reads DVKVTQSSRYLVKRTGEKVFLECVQDMDHENMFWYRQDPGLGLRLIYFSYDVKMKEKGDIPEGYSVSREKKERFSLILESASTNQTSMYLCASPPNRRSYNEQFFGPGTRLTVL.

This clonotype occurred once. In nucleotides, the CDR3 is TGCAGCGTTGGATTCACAGATACGCAGTATTTT. It is translated as CSVGFTDTQYF. The chain has TRBV29-1 and TRBJ2-3; unclear D gene. Deletions cut 4 bases from V and 2 bases from J, with 4 bases between. CDR3 length: 11 residues. CDR1 is SQVTM and CDR2 is ANQGSEA in the germline V gene.

A few counts support this clonotype. The chain recombines TRBV20-1 with TRBJ2-5; 9 positions match TRBD1. Germline V gene lookup returns CDR1 DFQATT and CDR2 SNEGSKA (reference sequence). V lost 6 bases and J lost 2; bases outside the gene matches: 7. CDR3 length: 14 residues. CDR3 nucleotides: TGCAGTGCAGCCTTAGGGACAGGGCAAGAGACCCAGTACTTC. Amino acid sequence: CSAALGTGQETQYF.